Listed below are T cell receptor beta chains from one sample, sequenced in a study of regulatory T cells in long-lasting Graves disease. TCRdb redid the calling of the multiplex PCR reads with MiXCR, one entry per CDR3 protein. The data hold hundreds of thousands of distinct CDR3 sequences, with about 16% observed a single time. This sample also belongs to another study, concerning T cells in Graves' hyperthyroidism and ophthalmopathy.

This specimen consisted of peripheral blood mononuclear cells (PBMCs), obtained at new diagnosis, from a patient treated with antithyroid drugs. The receptor source for this set is a man younger than 30 with Graves disease. The CDR3 runs from the conserved cysteine through the conserved F or W.

v_call	j_call	cdr3_aa
TRBV7-8	TRBJ2-1	CASSLRLAGDSYNEQFF
TRBV6-1	TRBJ1-2	CASSPIGEGRYGYTF
TRBV7-8	TRBJ2-5	CASSPYGLETQYF
TRBV9	TRBJ2-1	CASSPPARNEQFF
TRBV5-1	TRBJ1-5	CASSLVAGGNQPQHF
TRBV6-1	TRBJ1-3	CASSPMWVSGNTIYF
TRBV20-1	TRBJ2-3	CSADRSRGLLDTQYF
TRBV6-2/TRBV6-3	TRBJ2-5	CASSFLAGEGQETQYF
TRBV6-2/TRBV6-3	TRBJ2-7	CASSFPWTSGRDEQYF
TRBV30	TRBJ1-4	CAWSASRGTEKLFF
TRBV6-1	TRBJ2-1	CASRNPYNEQFF
TRBV27	TRBJ1-2	CASSFGAGGSHGYTF
TRBV5-1	TRBJ2-5	CASKDGLAGHQETQYF
TRBV3-1	TRBJ1-1	CASSRNRGGGAEAFF
TRBV7-9	TRBJ1-6	CASSLPGQKGSPLHF
TRBV27	TRBJ2-3	CASSLQRRSTDTQYF
TRBV11-2	TRBJ2-7	CASSPRGGGPYEQYF
TRBV5-1	TRBJ2-7	CASSPRDRSYEQYF
TRBV5-1	TRBJ2-1	CASRDPDPQQFF
TRBV27	TRBJ2-1	CASRRLAERDNEQFF
TRBV9	TRBJ2-5	CASSGRLAEVGETQYF
TRBV2	TRBJ2-3	CASSPTGGVDTQYF
TRBV6-2/TRBV6-3	TRBJ1-2	CASSYSRLRSRYTF
TRBV9	TRBJ1-3	CASSEGDTNSGNTIYF
TRBV6-1	TRBJ2-3	CASDLGGAGTDTQYF
TRBV2	TRBJ2-3	CASSEVSRLGTDTQYF
TRBV6-2/TRBV6-3	TRBJ2-5	CASSSIQETQYF
TRBV6-2/TRBV6-3	TRBJ1-1	CASSYPTTGRGTEAFF
TRBV19	TRBJ2-7	CASRKTSGRDTYEQYF
TRBV19	TRBJ2-7	CARARQGFYEQYF
TRBV6-2/TRBV6-3	TRBJ2-4	CASSIWTSGSPRVKNIQYF
TRBV7-9	TRBJ2-5	CASSLGASGQETQYF
TRBV7-8	TRBJ2-3	CASSFSSYTDTQYF
TRBV18	TRBJ2-1	CASSPLAGATYNEQFF
TRBV19	TRBJ2-5	CASSRRLGETQYF
TRBV6-1	TRBJ2-7	CASPPGGETYEQYF
TRBV15	TRBJ2-7	CATSRGTGTHYEQYF
TRBV30	TRBJ1-2	CAWSVWGGGHDYGYTF
TRBV20-1	TRBJ2-1	CSAAGGPLIEQFF
TRBV11-2	TRBJ1-2	CASSLQLEGYGYTF
TRBV20-1	TRBJ2-1	CSARGLAGGGSYNEQFF
TRBV7-9	TRBJ2-7	CASSDGPPRVEGQYF
TRBV9	TRBJ2-7	CASSVSPSAGYEQYF
TRBV20-1	TRBJ2-1	CRKSGPSYNEQFF
TRBV7-6	TRBJ1-1	CASSGGYGNTEAFF
TRBV5-1	TRBJ1-3	CASSFRTGESGNTIYF
TRBV2	TRBJ2-1	CASRLAAGVNEQFF
TRBV6-1	TRBJ2-7	CASRVTSGGRYEQYF
TRBV4-1	TRBJ2-7	CASSQEGRGEQYF
TRBV5-1	TRBJ2-7	CASSLAPVREGYEQYF
TRBV19	TRBJ1-1	CASSSGLNTEAFF
TRBV6-2/TRBV6-3	TRBJ2-3	CASSYSRASQTDTQYF
TRBV7-3	TRBJ2-1	CASSSRDRGDEQFF
TRBV20-1	TRBJ1-3	CSAVQGYSGNTIYF
TRBV18	TRBJ1-1	CASSPAAMGFAEAFF
TRBV28	TRBJ1-2	CASSPRQYGYTF
TRBV3-1	TRBJ2-3	CASSQVTSGRAADTQYF